The text below deals with one TCR beta chain. Its specificity is unknown. Researchers made TCR cDNA using 5'RACE template switching, and this step added a universal primer site and UMIs. A single record per CDR3 protein comes from TCRdb applying MiXCR to the 5' RACE reads. The sample has hundreds of thousands of distinct CDR3 sequences, about 12% seen once. The data derive from a study of T cells after yellow fever vaccination. Germline V gene lookup returns CDR1 MNHEY and CDR2 SVGEGT. Trimming stripped 0 bases from V and 10 bases from J, with 19 bases between. The length of the CDR3 is 15 residues. Findings of the study overall: The secondary T-cell response peaked on day 5, not day 15, but was weaker. Subsequent booster samples again held most clones from primary vaccination (around 96% CD4, 85% to 90% CD8).

The receptor was isolated from a man in his thirties or forties who received the YFV17D yellow fever vaccine. The chain recombines TRBV6-2 or TRBV6-3 with TRBJ2-7; weak D call: TRBD1 (6 bases). The sequences come from PBMCs, collected on the day of the yellow fever booster vaccination. This CDR3 is CASSYSDSWTPDQYF. In DNA form, the CDR3 reads TGTGCCAGCAGTTACTCGGACAGTTGGACTCCCGATCAGTACTTC.